This T cell receptor (beta chain) is drawn from a study of memory CD4+ T cells and cytomegalovirus serostatus. About the study: Healthy Belgian adult donors included 9 or 10 CMV-positive and 24 CMV-negative people.

Single viable CD3+CD4+CD8-CD45RO+ cells were sorted as the memory CD4+ T cells. CMV serostatus came from serum IgG against pp150, pp28, p38, p52. Germline V CDR1 and CDR2: SQVTM, ANQGSEA. The CDR3 is 15 amino acids. V lost 2 bases and J 1 base, leaving 14 bases between the germline ends. The data were produced by immunoSEQ multiplex PCR, yet TCRdb's version contains in-frame clones alone and is incomplete. The sample shows around 33,000 clones, approximately 76% of them seen only once. V is TRBV29-1 and J is TRBJ1-2; D is uncertain. Sequencing used memory CD4+ T cells from blood. The receptor was derived from an adult in good health and CMV-seronegative. Some clones in this sample may be carry-over from other donors' samples. CDR3 in DNA: TGCAGCGTTGAAAGAACAGCTGATCTTAACTATGGCTACACCTTC. It is translated as CSVERTADLNYGYTF.